This TCR beta chain was sequenced for a study of neurological immune-mediated disorders. Study overall: For the 35 or so multiple sclerosis patients, the disease was relapsing-remitting in 31 and secondary progressive in 3. Study-level findings and limits: Among expanded clones, no CDR3 amino acid sequences were shared across subjects, a pattern suggesting private repertoires in all groups.

Trimming removed 0 bases at V and 7 bases at J, with 6 bases between. Germline V lookup: CDR1 SGHDN, CDR2 FVKESK. The CDR3 is 12 amino acids. The unsorted libraries were produced from 2 million PBMCs held at -80 C. A 10-nucleotide random UMI tagged transcripts in template-switch 5'RACE cDNA synthesis. TCRdb reprocessed the 5' RACE reads with MiXCR, giving one entry per CDR3 protein. The table lists 66,000 or so distinct CDR3 sequences, less than 5.5% of them singletons. At least ten counts were recorded for this clonotype. No antigen is known for it. The sequenced material came from PBMCs. The J gene is TRBJ1-2, the V gene TRBV14; D uncertain. This sequence was found in a woman aged 25 to 39 with multiple sclerosis. DNA of the CDR3: TGTGCCAGCAGCCAAGATATGGCTGGCTACACCTTC. Translation gives CASSQDMAGYTF.